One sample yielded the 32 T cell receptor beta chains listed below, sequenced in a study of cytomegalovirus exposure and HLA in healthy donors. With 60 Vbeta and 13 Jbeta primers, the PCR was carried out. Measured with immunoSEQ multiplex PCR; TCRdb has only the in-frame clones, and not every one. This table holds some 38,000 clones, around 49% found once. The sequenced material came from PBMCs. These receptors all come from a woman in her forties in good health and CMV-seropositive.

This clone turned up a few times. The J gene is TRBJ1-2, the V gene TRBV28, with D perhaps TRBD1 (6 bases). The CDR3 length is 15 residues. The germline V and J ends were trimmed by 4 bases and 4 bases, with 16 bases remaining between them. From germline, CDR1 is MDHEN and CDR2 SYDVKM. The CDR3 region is CASSSLRGRAYGYTF. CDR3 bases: TGTGCCAGCAGTTCCCTCAGGGGAAGGGCCTATGGCTACACCTTC.

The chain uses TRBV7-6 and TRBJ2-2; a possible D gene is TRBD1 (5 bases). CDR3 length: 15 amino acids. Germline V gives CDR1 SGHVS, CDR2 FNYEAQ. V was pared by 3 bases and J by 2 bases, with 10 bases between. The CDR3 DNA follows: TGTGCCAGCAGCTTTGGGGCCCTAAACACCGGGGAGCTGTTTTTT. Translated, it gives CASSFGALNTGELFF.

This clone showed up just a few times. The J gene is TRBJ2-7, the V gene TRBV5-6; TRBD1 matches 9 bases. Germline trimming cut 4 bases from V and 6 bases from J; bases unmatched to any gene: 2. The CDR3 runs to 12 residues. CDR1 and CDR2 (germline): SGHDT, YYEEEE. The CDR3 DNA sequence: TGTGCCAGCAGCCCGACAGGGGGCGAGCAGTACTTC. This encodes CASSPTGGEQYF. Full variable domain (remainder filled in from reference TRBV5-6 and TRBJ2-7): DAGVTQSPTHLIKTRGQQVTLRCSPKSGHDTVSWYQQALGQGPQFIFQYYEEEERQRGNFPDRFSGHQFPNYSSELNVNALLLGDSALYLCASSPTGGEQYFGPGTRLTVT.

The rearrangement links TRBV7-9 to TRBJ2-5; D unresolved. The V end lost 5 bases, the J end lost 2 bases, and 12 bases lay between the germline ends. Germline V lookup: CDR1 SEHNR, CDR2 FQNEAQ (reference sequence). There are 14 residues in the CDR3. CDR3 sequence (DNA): TGTGCCAGCAGCGCCCAGACTCTTCAAGAGACCCAGTACTTC. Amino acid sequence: CASSAQTLQETQYF. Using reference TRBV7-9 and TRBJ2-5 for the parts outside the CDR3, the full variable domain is DTGVSQNPRHKITKRGQNVTFRCDPISEHNRLYWYRQTLGQGPEFLTYFQNEAQLEKSRLLSDRFSAERPKGSFSTLEIQRTEQGDSAMYLCASSAQTLQETQYFGPGTRLLVL.

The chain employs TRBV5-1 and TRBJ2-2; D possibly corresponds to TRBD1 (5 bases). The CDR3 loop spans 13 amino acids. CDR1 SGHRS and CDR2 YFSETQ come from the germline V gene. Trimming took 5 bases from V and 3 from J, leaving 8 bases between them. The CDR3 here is CASRDTDTGELFF. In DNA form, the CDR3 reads TGCGCCAGCAGGGACACCGACACCGGGGAGCTGTTTTTT.

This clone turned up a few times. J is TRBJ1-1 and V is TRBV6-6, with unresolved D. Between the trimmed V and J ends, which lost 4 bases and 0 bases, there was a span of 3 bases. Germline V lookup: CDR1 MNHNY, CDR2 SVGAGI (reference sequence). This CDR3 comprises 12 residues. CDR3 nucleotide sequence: TGTGCCAGCAGTTCAATGAACACTGAAGCTTTCTTT. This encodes CASSSMNTEAFF.

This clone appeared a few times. CDR3 in amino acids: CASRISGTGAYEQYF. CDR3 DNA: TGTGCCAGCAGAATCTCCGGGACAGGGGCCTACGAGCAGTACTTC. The chain couples TRBV6-1 to TRBJ2-7, with 10 bases that match TRBD1. Looked up from germline, CDR1 is MNHNS and CDR2 is SASEGT. Losses at the gene ends were 6 bases for V and 2 bases for J; bases not matched to a gene: 7. The CDR3 consists of 15 residues.

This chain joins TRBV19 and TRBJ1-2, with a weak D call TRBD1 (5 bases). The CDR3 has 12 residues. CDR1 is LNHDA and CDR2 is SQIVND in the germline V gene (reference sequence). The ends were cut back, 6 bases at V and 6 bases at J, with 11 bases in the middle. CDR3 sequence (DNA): TGTGCCAGTAGGGGGACTTACCATGGCTACACCTTC. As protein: CASRGTYHGYTF.

CDR3 sequence (DNA): TGTGCCAGCAGCTCCTCTAGCGGGGTTTACGAGCAGTACTTC. Encoded protein: CASSSSSGVYEQYF. This rearrangement joins TRBV7-2 to TRBJ2-7, with 9 positions matching TRBD2. The CDR3 is 14 residues long. Losses at the gene ends were 4 bases for V and 4 bases for J; bases not matched to a gene: 5. Germline CDR1 is SGHTA and CDR2 is FQGNSA. Filled out from reference TRBV7-2 and TRBJ2-7, the complete variable domain reads GAGVSQSPSNKVTEKGKDVELRCDPISGHTALYWYRQSLGQGLEFLIYFQGNSAPDKSGLPSDRFSAERTGGSVSTLTIQRTQQEDSAVYLCASSSSSGVYEQYFGPGTRLTVT.

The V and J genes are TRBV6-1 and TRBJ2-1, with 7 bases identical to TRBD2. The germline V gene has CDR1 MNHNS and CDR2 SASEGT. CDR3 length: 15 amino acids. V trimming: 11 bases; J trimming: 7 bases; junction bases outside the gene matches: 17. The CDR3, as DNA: TGTGCCTCCATCCAGGCGGGGGTACAGTGGAATGAGCAGTTCTTC. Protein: CASIQAGVQWNEQFF.

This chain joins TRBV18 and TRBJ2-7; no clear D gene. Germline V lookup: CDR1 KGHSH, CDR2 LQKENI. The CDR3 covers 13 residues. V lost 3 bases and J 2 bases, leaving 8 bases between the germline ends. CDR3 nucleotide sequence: TGTGCCAGCTCACCGCAGGTTACCTACGAGCAGTACTTC. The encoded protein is CASSPQVTYEQYF.

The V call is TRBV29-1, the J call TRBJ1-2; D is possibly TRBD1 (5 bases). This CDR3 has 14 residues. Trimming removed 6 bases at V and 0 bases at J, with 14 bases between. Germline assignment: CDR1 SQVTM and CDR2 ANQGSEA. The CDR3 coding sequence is TGCAGCGTGTTCGGGGGGATCCCTAACTATGGCTACACCTTC. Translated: CSVFGGIPNYGYTF. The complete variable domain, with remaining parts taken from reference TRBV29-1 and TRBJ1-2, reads SAVISQKPSRDICQRGTSLTIQCQVDSQVTMMFWYRQQPGQSLTLIATANQGSEATYESGFVIDKFPISRPNLTFSTLTVSNMSPEDSSIYLCSVFGGIPNYGYTFGSGTRLTVV.

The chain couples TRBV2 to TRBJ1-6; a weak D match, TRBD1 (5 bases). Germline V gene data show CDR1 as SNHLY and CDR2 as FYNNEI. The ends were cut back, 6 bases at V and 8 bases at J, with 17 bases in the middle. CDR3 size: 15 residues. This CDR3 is CASRQEGTRYSPLHF. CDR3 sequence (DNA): TGTGCCAGCAGACAGGAGGGGACGAGATATTCACCCCTCCACTTT.

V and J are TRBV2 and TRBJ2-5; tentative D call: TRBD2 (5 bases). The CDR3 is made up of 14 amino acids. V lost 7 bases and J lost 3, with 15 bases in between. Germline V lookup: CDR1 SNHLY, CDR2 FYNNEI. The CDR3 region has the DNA TGTGCCAGCAAAGCAACTAGGGAGAAAGAGACCCAGTACTTC. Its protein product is CASKATREKETQYF.

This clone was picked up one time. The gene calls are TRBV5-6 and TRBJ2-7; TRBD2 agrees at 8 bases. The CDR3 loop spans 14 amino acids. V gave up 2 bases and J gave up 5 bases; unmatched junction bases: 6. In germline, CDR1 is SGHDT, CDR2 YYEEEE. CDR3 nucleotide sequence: TGTGCCAGCAGCTTTTACGGGGGGGCCGACGAGCAGTACTTC. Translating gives CASSFYGGADEQYF.

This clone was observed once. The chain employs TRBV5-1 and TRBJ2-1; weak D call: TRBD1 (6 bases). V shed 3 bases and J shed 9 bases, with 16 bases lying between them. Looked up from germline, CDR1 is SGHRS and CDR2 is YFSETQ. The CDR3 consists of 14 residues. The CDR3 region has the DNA TGCGCCAGCAGCTCGCAGGACAGATCGGGTGAGCAGTTCTTC. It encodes CASSSQDRSGEQFF.

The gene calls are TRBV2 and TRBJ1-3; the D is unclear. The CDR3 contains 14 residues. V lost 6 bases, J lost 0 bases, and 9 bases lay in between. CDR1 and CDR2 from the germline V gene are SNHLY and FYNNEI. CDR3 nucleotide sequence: TGTGCCAGCAGATGGGCCCTCTCTGGAAACACCATATATTTT. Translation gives CASRWALSGNTIYF.

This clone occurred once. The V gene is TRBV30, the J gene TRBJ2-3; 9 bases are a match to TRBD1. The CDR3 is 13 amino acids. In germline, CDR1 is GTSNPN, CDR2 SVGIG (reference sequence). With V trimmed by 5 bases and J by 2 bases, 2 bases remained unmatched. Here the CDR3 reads CAWGTGHTDTQYF. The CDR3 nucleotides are TGTGCCTGGGGGACAGGGCACACAGATACGCAGTATTTT.

The CDR3 DNA sequence: TGTGCCAGCAGCTCCCGAGCGGGGAAGGTAAAAGAGACCCAGTACTTC. Its translation is CASSSRAGKVKETQYF. The chain carries TRBV7-2 and TRBJ2-5, with 7 bases lining up with TRBD2. Trimming took 4 bases from V and 3 from J; bases not matched to a gene: 11. Germline V CDR1 and CDR2: SGHTA, FQGNSA. CDR3 length: 16 amino acids.

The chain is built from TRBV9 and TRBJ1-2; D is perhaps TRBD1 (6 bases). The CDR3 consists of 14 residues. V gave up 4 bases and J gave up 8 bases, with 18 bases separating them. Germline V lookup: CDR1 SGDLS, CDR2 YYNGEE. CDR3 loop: CASSTRQVLGGYTF. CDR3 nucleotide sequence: TGTGCCAGCAGCACTCGACAGGTGTTGGGCGGCTACACCTTC. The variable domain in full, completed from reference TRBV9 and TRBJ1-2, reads DSGVTQTPKHLITATGQRVTLRCSPRSGDLSVYWYQQSLDQGLQFLIQYYNGEERAKGNILERFSAQQFPDLHSELNLSSLELGDSALYFCASSTRQVLGGYTFGSGTRLTVV.

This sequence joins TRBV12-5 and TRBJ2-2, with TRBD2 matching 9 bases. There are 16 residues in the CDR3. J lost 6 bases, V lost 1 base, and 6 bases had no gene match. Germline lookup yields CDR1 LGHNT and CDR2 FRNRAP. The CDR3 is CASGLGRGGLAGELFF. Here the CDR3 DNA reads TGTGCTAGTGGTTTGGGGCGGGGGGGCCTCGCCGGGGAGCTGTTTTTT.

CDR3 amino acids: CASSLRAGVTKKTQYF. The CDR3 nucleotides are TGCGCCAGCAGCTTGCGAGCGGGGGTTACAAAAAAGACCCAGTACTTC. J is TRBJ2-5 and V is TRBV5-1, with TRBD2 matching over 8 bases. V was pared by 1 base and J by 6 bases, with 11 bases of the junction left unmatched. Per germline, CDR1 SGHRS and CDR2 YFSETQ. The CDR3 is 16 amino acids.

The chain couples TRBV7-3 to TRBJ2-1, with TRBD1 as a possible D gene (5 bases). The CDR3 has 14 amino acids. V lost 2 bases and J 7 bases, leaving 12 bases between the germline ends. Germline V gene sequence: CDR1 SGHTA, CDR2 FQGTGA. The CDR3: CASSLHRNSNEQFF. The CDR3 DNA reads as TGTGCCAGCAGCTTACACAGGAACTCTAATGAGCAGTTCTTC.

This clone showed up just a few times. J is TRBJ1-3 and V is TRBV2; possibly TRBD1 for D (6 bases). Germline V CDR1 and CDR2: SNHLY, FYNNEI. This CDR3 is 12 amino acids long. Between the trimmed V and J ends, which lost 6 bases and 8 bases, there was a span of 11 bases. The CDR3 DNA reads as TGTGCCAGCAGGGACAGTGAGGACACCATATATTTT. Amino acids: CASRDSEDTIYF.

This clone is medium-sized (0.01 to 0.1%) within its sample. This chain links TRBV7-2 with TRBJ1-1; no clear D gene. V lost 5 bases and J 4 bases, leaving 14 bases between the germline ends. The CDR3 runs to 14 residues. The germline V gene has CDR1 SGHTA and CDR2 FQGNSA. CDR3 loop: CASSPFNPSTEAFF. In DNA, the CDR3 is TGTGCCAGCAGCCCTTTTAACCCCAGCACTGAAGCTTTCTTT.

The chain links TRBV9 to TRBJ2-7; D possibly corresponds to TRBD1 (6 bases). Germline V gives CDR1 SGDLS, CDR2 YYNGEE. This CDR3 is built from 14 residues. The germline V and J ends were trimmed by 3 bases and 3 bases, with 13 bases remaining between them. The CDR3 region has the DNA TGTGCCAGCAGCGCATCCCACAGGGTCTACGAGCAGTACTTC. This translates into CASSASHRVYEQYF.

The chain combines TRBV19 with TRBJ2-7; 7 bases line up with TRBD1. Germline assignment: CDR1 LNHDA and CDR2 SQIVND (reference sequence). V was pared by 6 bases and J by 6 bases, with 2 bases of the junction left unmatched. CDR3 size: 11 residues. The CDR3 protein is CASSDRAEQYF. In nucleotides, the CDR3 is TGTGCCAGTAGCGACAGGGCCGAGCAGTACTTC. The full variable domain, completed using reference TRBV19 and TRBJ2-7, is DGGITQSPKYLFRKEGQNVTLSCEQNLNHDAMYWYRQDPGQGLRLIYYSQIVNDFQKGDIAEGYSVSREKKESFPLTVTSAQKNPTAFYLCASSDRAEQYFGPGTRLTVT.

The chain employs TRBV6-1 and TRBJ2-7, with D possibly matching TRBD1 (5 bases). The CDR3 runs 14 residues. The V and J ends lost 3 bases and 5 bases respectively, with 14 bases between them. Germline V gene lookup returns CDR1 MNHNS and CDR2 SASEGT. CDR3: CASSEGPTSDEQYF. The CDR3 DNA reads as TGTGCCAGCAGTGAGGGGCCCACATCGGACGAGCAGTACTTC.

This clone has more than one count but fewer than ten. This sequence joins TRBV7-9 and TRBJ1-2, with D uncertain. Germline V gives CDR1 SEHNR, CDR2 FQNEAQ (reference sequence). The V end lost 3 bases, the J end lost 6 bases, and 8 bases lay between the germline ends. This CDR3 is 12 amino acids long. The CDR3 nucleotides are TGTGCCAGCAGCTTGGCCTTGGATGGCTACACCTTC. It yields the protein CASSLALDGYTF. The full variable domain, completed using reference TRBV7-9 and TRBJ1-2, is DTGVSQNPRHKITKRGQNVTFRCDPISEHNRLYWYRQTLGQGPEFLTYFQNEAQLEKSRLLSDRFSAERPKGSFSTLEIQRTEQGDSAMYLCASSLALDGYTFGSGTRLTVV.

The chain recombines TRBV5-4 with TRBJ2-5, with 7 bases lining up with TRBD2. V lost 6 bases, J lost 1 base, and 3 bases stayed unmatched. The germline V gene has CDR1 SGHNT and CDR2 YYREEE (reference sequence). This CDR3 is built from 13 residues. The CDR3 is CASTGGGQETQYF. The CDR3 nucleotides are TGTGCCAGCACTGGGGGGGGCCAAGAGACCCAGTACTTC. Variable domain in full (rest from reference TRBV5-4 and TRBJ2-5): ETGVTQSPTHLIKTRGQQVTLRCSSQSGHNTVSWYQQALGQGPQFIFQYYREEENGRGNFPPRFSGLQFPNYSSELNVNALELDDSALYLCASTGGGQETQYFGPGTRLLVL.

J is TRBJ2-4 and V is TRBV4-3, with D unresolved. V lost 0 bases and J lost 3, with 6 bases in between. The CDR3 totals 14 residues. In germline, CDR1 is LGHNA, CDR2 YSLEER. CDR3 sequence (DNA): TGCGCCAGCAGCCAAGATGTATTCAAAAACATTCAGTACTTC. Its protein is CASSQDVFKNIQYF.

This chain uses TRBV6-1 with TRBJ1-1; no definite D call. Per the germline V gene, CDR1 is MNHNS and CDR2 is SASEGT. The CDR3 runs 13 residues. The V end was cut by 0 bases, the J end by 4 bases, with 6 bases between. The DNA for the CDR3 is TGTGCCAGCAGTGAAGCGGAGTTCACTGAAGCTTTCTTT. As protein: CASSEAEFTEAFF.